This entry concerns a single TCR beta chain. Template: tumor biopsy or peripheral blood genomic DNA, roughly 600-6,004 ng per sample. Measured with immunoSEQ multiplex PCR; TCRdb has only the in-frame clones, and not every one. The sample carries 50,000 to 75,000 clones, approximately 74% recorded once. The data were obtained in a study of T cells in tumors after PD-1 blockade. There are 13 residues in the CDR3. J lost 7 bases, V lost 8 bases, and 7 bases had no gene match. The germline V gene encodes CDR1 MDHEN and CDR2 SYDVKM. This sample comprised PBMCs, obtained after anti-PD-1 treatment. This receptor was taken from a human donor with basal cell carcinoma. V gene TRBV28 combines with J gene TRBJ2-3, with TRBD1 matching 9 bases. Here the CDR3 reads CASAVQGANTQYF. The CDR3 bases are TGTGCCAGCGCGGTACAGGGGGCGAATACGCAGTATTTT.